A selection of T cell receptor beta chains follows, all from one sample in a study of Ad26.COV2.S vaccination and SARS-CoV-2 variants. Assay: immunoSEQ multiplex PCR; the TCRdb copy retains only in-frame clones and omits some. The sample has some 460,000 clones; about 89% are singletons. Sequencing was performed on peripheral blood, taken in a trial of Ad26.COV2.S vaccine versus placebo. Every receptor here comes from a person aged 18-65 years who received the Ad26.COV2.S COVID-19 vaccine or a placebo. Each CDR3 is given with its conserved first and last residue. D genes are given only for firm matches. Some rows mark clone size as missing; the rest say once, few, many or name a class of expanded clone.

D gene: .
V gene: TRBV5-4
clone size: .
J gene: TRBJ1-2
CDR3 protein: CASRPPGHPGRNGYTF
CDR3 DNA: TGTGCCAGCAGACCCCCGGGACATCCGGGGCGGAATGGCTACACCTTC

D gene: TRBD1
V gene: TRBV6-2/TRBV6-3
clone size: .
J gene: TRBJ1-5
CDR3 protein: CASSTNRGNQPQHF
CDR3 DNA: TGTGCCAGCAGTACCAACAGGGGAAATCAGCCCCAGCATTTT

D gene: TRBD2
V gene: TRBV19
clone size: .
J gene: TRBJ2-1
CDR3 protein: CASSGNGLAGGREQFF
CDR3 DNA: TGTGCCAGTAGTGGGAATGGACTAGCGGGAGGGAGGGAGCAGTTCTTC

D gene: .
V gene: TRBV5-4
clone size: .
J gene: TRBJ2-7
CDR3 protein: CASSLSQSYEQYF
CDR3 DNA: TGTGCCAGCAGCTTGTCCCAGTCCTACGAGCAGTACTTC

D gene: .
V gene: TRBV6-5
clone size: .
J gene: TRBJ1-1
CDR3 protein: CASRLRVRGTEAFF
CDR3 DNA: TGTGCCAGCAGACTCAGGGTACGAGGCACTGAAGCTTTCTTT

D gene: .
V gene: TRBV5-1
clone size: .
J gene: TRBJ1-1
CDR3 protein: CASSLEPNTEAFF
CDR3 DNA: TGCGCCAGCAGCTTGGAGCCAAACACTGAAGCTTTCTTT

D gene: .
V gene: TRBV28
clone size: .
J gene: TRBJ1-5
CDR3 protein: CASSPGPRWDQPQHF
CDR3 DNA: TGTGCCAGCAGTCCGGGTCCCCGATGGGATCAGCCCCAGCATTTT

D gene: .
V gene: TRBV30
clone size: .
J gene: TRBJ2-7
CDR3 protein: CAWRKGPGSYEQYF
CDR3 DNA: TGTGCCTGGAGGAAGGGACCGGGATCCTACGAGCAGTACTTC

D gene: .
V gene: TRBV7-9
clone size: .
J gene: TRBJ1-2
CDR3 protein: CASSLDKDRYGYTF
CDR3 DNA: TGTGCCAGCAGCTTGGACAAAGACCGCTATGGCTACACCTTC

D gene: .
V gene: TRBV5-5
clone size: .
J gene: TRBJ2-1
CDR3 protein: CASREQYNEQFF
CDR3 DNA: TGTGCCAGCAGAGAACAATACAATGAGCAGTTCTTC

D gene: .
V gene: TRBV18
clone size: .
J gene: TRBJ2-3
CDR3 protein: CASSRSGKSTDTQYF
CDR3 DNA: TGTGCCAGCTCACGGTCAGGAAAAAGCACAGATACGCAGTATTTT

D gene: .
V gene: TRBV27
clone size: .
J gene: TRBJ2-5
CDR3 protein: CASGSSETQYF
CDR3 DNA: TGTGCCAGCGGGAGTTCAGAGACCCAGTACTTC

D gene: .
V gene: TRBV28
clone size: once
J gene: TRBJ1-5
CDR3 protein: CASSGGGPNQPQHF
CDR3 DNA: TGTGCCAGCAGTGGGGGGGGACCCAATCAGCCCCAGCATTTT

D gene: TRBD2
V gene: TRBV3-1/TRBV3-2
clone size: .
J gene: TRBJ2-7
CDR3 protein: CASSQGAGDFYEQYF
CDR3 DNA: TGTGCCAGCAGCCAAGGAGCGGGAGATTTCTACGAGCAGTACTTC

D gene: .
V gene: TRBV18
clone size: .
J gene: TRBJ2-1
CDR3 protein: CASSDWEKSDEQFF
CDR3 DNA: TGTGCCAGCTCTGATTGGGAAAAATCGGATGAGCAGTTCTTC

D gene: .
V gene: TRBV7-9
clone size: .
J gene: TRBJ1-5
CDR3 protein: CASSLAGSFNQPQHF
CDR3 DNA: TGTGCCAGCAGCTTAGCGGGCAGCTTCAATCAGCCCCAGCATTTT

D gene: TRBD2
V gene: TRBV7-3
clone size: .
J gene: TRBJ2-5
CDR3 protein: CASSLTGGAIFETQYF
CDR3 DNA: TGTGCCAGCAGCTTAACCGGGGGGGCGATCTTTGAGACCCAGTACTTC

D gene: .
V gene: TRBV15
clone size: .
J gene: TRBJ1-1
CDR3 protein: CATSRVGTITEAFF
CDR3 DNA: TGTGCCACCAGCAGAGTGGGGACAATCACTGAAGCTTTCTTT

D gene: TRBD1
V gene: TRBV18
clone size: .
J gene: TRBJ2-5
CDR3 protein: CASSLIKGAQETQYF
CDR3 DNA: TGTGCCAGCTCACTGATAAAGGGGGCCCAAGAGACCCAGTACTTC

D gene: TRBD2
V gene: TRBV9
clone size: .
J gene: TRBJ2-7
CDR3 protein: CASSVEPGGPGEQYF
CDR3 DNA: TGTGCCAGCAGCGTAGAACCGGGAGGTCCCGGCGAGCAGTACTTC

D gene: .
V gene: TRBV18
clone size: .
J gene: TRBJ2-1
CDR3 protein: CASSAGQRAEQFF
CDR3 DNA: TGTGCCAGCTCGGCTGGCCAGAGGGCGGAGCAGTTCTTC

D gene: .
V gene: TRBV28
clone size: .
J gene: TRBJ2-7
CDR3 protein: CASFGGREQYF
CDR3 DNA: TGTGCCAGTTTTGGGGGGCGAGAGCAGTACTTC

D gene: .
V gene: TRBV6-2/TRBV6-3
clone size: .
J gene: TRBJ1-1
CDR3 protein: CASSAPRGVRDTEAFF
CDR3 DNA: TGTGCCAGCAGTGCTCCCCGGGGGGTGAGAGACACTGAAGCTTTCTTT

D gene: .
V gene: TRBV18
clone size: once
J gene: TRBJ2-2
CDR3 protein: CASSPFPSVGELFF
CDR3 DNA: TGTGCCAGCTCACCATTCCCCAGCGTCGGGGAGCTGTTTTTT

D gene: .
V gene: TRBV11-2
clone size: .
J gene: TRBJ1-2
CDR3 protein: CASSLTASDYGYTF
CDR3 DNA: TGTGCCAGCAGCTTAACGGCCAGTGACTATGGCTACACCTTC

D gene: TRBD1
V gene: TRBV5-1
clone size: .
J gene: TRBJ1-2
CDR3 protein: CASSWTTGQELYGYTF
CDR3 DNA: TGCGCCAGCAGCTGGACGACCGGACAGGAGCTCTATGGCTACACCTTC

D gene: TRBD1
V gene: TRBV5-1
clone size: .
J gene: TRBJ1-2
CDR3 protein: CASGKPGQGLYGYTF
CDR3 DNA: TGCGCCAGCGGCAAGCCGGGACAGGGCCTGTATGGCTACACCTTC

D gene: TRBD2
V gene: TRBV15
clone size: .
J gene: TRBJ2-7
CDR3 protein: CATSRDLWAGGHEQYF
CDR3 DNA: TGTGCCACCAGCAGAGATCTCTGGGCGGGGGGCCACGAGCAGTACTTC

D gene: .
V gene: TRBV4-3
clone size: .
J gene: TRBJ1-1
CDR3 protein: CASSQDDSLNTEAFF
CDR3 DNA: TGCGCCAGCAGCCAAGATGACAGCCTGAACACTGAAGCTTTCTTT

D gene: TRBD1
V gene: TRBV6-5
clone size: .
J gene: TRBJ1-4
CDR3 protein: CASSATGGEKLFF
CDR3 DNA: TGTGCCAGCAGCGCGACAGGGGGTGAAAAACTGTTTTTT